This T cell receptor beta chain was captured in a study of control samples from healthy donors and cancer patients (dated by TCRdb to the early 2020s). Library preparation was by the immunoSEQ multiplex PCR assay. The table comes from immuneACCESS by way of TCRdb, which keeps in-frame sequences with V and J called. Part of the clones is missing from these tables; in studies checked, under half for an unresolved V gene and the rest for unknown reasons. The sample records about 150,000 clones, over 90% of which are singletons. The ten largest clonotypes hold 2% to 2.5% of the sample. The CDR3 contains 14 residues, cysteine and phenylalanine counted. Of all the DNA, just the CDR3 is kept, 42 bases in frame from base 1. Trimming costs V 3 bases and J 5 bases, and their ends lie 12 bases apart. The germline V gene supplies CDR1 WSHSY and CDR2 SAAADI. On this clone itself: Its antigen target is currently unknown. The sample holds no much larger clone one base away, and base qualities are not on file.

The rearrangement joined TRBV10-2 to TRBJ2-3, with no confident D gene call. The sample consisted of blood. This receptor was identified in a man aged 45-65 years in good health. The CDR3 loop reads CASSDVFSVDTQYF. DNA sequence: TGCGCCAGCAGTGATGTTTTCTCGGTAGATACGCAGTATTTT.